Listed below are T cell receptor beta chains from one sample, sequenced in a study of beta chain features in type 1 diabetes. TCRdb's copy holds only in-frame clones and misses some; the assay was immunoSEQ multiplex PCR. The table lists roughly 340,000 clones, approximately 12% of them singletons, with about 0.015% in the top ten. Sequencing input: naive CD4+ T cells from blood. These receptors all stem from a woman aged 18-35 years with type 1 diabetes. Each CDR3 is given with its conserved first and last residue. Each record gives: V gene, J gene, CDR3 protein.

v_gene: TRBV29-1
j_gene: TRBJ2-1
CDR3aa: CSVVKSGLAGYNEQFF

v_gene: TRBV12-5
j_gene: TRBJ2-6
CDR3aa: CASGLVPGEAGANVLTF

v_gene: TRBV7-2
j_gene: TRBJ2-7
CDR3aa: CASSLAAGSPYEQYF

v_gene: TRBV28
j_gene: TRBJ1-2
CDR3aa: CASSPVDALRGNYGYTF

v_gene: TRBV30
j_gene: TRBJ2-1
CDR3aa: CAYRGNNEQFF

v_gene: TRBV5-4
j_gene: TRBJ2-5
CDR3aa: CASSISGLAGGETQYF

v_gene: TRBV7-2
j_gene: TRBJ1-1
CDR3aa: CASSRIGAQGVTEAFF

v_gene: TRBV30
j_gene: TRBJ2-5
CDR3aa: CALLAEETQYF

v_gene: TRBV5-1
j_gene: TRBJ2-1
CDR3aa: CASSLAQAMPYNEQFF

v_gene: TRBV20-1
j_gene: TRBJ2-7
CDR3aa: CSANGLYEQYF

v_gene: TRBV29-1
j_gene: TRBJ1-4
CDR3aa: CSAAGPPGKLFF

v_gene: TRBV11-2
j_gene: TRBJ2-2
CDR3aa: CASSPQGDGRGLNTGELFF

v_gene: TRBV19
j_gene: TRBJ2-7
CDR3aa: CASTGKLGEQYF

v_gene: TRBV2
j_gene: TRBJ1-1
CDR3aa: CASVGQVNTEAFF

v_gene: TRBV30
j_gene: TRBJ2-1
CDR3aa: CAWSAPIAGSYNEQFF

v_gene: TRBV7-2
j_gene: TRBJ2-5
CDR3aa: CASSLGGRLETQYF

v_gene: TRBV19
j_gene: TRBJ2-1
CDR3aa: CASSIVRAYNEQFF

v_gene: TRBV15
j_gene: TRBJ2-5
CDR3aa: CATSRTSGWGETQYF

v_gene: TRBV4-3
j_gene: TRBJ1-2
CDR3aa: CASSQDHRGGYTF

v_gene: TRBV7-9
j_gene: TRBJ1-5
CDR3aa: CASSLAGDQPQHF

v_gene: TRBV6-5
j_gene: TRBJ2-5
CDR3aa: CASSYGAGLTQYF

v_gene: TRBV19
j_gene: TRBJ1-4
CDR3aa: CASSIETGINEKLFF

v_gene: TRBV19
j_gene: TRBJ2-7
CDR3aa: CASSIWAGGNYEQYF

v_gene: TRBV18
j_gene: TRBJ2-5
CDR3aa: CASSPQGLAVQETQYF

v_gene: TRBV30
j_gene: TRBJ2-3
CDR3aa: CACGIAGGPTHTQYF

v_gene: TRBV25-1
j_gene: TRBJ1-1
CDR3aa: CASRETHNTEAFF

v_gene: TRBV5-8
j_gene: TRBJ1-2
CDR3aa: CASSLDRVPTF

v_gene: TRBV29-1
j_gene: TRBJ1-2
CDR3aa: CSVSGFGGYTF

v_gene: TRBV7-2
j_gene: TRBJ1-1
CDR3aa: CASSFSLDRVNTEAFF

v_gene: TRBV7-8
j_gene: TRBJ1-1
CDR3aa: CASSSLGRSGSMNTEAFF

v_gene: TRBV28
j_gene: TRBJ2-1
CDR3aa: CASIQDRNSYNEQFF

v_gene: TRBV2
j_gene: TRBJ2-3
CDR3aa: CASSFRLAGVIDTQYF

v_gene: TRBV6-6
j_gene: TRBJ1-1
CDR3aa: CASSHGRGGNTEAFF

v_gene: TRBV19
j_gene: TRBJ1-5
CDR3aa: CASSIGSGSQPQHF

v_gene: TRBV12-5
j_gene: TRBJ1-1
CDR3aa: CASGLGTGGDTEAFF

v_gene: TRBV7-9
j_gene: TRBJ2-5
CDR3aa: CASSRYAGTSGMETQYF

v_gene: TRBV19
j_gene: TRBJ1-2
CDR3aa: CASNRGANSGYTF

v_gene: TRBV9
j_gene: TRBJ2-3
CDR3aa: CASSVEESGSSTDTQYF

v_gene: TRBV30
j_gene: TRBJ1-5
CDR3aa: CAWSAIRGGGNQPQHF

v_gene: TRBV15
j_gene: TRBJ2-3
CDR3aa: CATSRIPGGTPDTQYF

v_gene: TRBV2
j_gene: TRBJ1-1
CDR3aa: CASIDNTEAFF

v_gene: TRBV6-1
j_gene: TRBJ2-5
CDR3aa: CASSRQETQYF

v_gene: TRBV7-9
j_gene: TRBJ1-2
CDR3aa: CASSPRDIYGYTF

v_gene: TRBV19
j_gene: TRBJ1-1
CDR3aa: CASSRGTATEAFF

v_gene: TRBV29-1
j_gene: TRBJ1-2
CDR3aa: CSVGGQGSPLTNGYTF

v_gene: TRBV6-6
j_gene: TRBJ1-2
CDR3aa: CASSNGTPNYGYTF

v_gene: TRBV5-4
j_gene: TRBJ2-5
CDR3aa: CASSLSEGTQYF

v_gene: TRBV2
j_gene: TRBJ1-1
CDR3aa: CATQDRDTEAFF

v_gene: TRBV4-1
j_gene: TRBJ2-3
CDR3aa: CASSQFSGLVWDTQYF

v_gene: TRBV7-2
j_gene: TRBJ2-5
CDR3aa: CASSTGGAKTQYF

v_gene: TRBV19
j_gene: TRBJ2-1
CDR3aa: CASSIRDRGFNEQFF

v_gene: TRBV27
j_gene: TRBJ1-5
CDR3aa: CASTTTGRPQHF

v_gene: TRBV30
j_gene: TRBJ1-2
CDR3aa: CAWTGGRGYTF

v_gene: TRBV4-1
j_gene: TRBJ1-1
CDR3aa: CASSQGIPGQATTEAFF

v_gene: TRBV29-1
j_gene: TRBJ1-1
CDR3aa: CSVEVGTGGTEAFF